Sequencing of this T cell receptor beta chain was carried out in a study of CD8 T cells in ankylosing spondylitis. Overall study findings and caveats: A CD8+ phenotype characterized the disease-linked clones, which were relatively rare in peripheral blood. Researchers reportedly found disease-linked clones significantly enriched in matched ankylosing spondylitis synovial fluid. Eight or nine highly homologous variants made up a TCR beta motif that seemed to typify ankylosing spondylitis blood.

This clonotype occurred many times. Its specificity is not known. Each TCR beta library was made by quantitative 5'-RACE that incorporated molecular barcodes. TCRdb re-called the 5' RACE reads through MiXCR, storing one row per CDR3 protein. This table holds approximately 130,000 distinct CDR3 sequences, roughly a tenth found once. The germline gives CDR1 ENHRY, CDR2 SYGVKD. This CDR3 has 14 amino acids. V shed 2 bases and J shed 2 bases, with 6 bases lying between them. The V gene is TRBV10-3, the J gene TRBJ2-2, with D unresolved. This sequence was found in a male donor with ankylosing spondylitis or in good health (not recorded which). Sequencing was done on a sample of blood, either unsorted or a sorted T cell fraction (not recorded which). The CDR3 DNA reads TGTGCCATCAGTGAGCAGGAAAACACCGGGGAGCTGTTTTTT. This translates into CAISEQENTGELFF.